The 6 T cell receptor beta chains in this list originate from one sample, sequenced in a study of T cells after yellow fever vaccination. TCRdb reprocessed the 5' RACE reads with MiXCR, giving one entry per CDR3 protein. The sample has about 260,000 distinct CDR3 sequences; about an eighth are singletons. The sequencing here drew on CD4+ T cells sorted from PBMCs, taken 45 days after the yellow fever booster vaccination. The receptor source for this set is a man between 25 and 39 years old who received the YFV17D yellow fever vaccine.

This clonotype occurred a few times. V usage is TRBV7-2 and J usage is TRBJ2-1; D remains ambiguous. Germline V lookup: CDR1 SGHTA, CDR2 FQGNSA. The CDR3 covers 12 residues. The V gene lost 4 bases and the J gene lost 6 bases, with 7 bases spanning the gap. The CDR3 DNA follows: TGTGCCAGCAGCTATAGTAGCAATGAGCAGTTCTTC. Its translation is CASSYSSNEQFF.

The V call is TRBV5-1, the J call TRBJ2-1, with TRBD2 as a possible D gene (5 bases). Germline V lookup: CDR1 SGHRS, CDR2 YFSETQ. The germline V and J ends were trimmed by 0 bases and 0 bases, with 13 bases remaining between them. This CDR3 spans 17 amino acids. DNA for the CDR3: TGCGCCAGCAGCTTGGACTCAACTAGGAGCTCCTACAATGAGCAGTTCTTC. Translation: CASSLDSTRSSYNEQFF.

The sample holds a few counts of this clonotype. The V and J genes are TRBV5-4 and TRBJ1-1; perhaps TRBD1 as D (5 bases). V dropped 1 base and J dropped 1 base, with 14 bases sitting between them. The CDR3 has 16 amino acids. Germline assignment: CDR1 SGHNT and CDR2 YYREEE (reference sequence). The CDR3 nucleotides read TGTGCCAGCAGCTTGCCCCAAAAAACAGGGAACACTGAAGCTTTCTTT. Its protein is CASSLPQKTGNTEAFF.

This sequence joins TRBV14 and TRBJ1-4, with D maybe TRBD1 (5 bases). The CDR3 covers 15 residues. Trimming stripped 3 bases from V and 9 bases from J, with 17 bases between. Germline CDR1 SGHDN, CDR2 FVKESK. Here the CDR3 DNA reads TGTGCCAGCAGCCAGGCAGGGCCTGAGGGGAAAAAACTGTTTTTT. The encoded protein is CASSQAGPEGKKLFF.

In this sample, this clonotype turned up once. V usage is TRBV12-3 or TRBV12-4 and J usage is TRBJ2-2; 7 positions agree with TRBD1. The CDR3 sequence is 14 residues long. The V gene end was trimmed by 5 bases and the J gene end by 4 bases; junction bases not matched to a gene: 4. CDR3 sequence: CASSGQVTTGELFF. CDR3 in DNA: TGTGCCAGCAGTGGACAGGTCACCACCGGGGAGCTGTTTTTT.

This clonotype was recorded a few times. The rearrangement uses TRBV29-1 and TRBJ1-1, with D maybe TRBD1 (6 bases). V shed 4 bases and J shed 7 bases, with 16 bases lying between them. The germline CDR1 and CDR2 sequences are SQVTM and ANQGSEA. This CDR3 spans 13 amino acids. The CDR3 nucleotides read TGCAGCGTTGGGCAGGGGACTTTAGGTGAAGCTTTCTTT. Its protein product is CSVGQGTLGEAFF.